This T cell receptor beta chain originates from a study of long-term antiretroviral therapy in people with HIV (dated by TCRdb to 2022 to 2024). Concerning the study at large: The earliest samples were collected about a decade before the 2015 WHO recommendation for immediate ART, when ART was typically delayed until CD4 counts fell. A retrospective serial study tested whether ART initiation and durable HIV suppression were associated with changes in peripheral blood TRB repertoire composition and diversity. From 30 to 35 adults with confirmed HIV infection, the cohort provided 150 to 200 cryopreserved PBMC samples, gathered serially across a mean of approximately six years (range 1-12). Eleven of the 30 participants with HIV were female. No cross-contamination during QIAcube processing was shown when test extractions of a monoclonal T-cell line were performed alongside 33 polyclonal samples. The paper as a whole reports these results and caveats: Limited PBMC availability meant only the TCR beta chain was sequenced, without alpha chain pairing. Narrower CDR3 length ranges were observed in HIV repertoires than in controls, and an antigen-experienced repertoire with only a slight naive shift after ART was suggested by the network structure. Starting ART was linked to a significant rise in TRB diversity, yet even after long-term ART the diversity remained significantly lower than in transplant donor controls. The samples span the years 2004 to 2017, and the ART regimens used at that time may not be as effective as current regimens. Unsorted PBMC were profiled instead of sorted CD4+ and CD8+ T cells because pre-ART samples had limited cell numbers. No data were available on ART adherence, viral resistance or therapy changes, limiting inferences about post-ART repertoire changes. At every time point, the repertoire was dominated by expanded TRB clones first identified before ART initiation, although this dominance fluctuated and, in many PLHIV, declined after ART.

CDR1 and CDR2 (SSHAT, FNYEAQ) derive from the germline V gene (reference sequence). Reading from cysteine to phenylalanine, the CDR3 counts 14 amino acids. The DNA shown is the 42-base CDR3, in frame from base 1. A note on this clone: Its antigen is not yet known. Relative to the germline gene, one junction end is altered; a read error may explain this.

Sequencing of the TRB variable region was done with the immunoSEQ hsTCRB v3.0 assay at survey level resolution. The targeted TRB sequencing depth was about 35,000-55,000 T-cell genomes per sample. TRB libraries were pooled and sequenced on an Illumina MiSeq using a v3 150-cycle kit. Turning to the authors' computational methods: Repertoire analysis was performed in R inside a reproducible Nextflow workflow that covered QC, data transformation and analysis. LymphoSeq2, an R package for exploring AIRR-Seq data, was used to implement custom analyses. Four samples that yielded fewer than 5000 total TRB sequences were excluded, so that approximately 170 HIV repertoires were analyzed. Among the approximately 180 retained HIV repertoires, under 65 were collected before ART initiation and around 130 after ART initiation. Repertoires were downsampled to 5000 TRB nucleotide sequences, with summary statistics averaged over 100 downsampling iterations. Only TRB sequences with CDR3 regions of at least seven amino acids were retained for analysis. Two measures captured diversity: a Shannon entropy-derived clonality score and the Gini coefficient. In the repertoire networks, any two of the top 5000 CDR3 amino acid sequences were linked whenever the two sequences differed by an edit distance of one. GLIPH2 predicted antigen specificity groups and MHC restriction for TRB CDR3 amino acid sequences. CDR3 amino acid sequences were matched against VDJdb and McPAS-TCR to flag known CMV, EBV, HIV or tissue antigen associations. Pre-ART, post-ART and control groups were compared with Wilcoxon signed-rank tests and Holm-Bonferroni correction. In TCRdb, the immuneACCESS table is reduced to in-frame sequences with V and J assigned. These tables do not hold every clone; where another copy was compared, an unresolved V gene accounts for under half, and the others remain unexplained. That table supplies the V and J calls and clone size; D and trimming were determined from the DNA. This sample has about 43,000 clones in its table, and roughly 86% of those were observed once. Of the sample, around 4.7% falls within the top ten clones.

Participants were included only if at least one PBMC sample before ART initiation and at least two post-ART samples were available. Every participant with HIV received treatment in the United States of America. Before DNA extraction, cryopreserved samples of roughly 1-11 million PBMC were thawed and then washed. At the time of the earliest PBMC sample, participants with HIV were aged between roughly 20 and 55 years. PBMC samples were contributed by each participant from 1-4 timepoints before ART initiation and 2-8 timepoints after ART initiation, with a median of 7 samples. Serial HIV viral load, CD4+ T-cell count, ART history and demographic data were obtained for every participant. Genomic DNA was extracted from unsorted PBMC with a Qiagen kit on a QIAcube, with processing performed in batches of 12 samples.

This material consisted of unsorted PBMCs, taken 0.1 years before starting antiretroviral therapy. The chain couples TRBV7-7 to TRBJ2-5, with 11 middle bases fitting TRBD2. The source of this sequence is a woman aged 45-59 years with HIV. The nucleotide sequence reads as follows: TGTGCTAGCAGCCTAGCGGGGGGTCAAGAGACCCAGTACTTC. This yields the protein CASSLAGGQETQYF.